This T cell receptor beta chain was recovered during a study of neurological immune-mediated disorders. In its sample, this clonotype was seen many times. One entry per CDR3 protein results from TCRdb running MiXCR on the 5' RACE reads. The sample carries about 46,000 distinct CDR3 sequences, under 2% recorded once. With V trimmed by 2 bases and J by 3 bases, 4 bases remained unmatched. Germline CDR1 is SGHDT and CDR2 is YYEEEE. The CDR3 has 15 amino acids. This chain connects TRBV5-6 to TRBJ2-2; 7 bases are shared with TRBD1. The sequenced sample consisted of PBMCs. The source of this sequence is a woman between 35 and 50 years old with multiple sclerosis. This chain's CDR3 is CASSLLQGDTGELFF. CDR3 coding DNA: TGTGCCAGCAGCTTATTGCAGGGGGACACCGGGGAGCTGTTTTTT.